This TCR beta chain appears in the sequencing data of a study of identical twins. This clonotype was counted between two and nine times. Its antigen is undetermined. This may come from a read error, since a much larger clone is one base off. Study-wide results and limits: It was out-of-frame TCR alpha sharing in monozygotic twins that models underestimated. Those out-of-frame alpha sequences shared by twins showed an excess of low generation probability. Zero-insertion analyses might be partly confounded by invariant T cells like MAIT and iNKT.

The CDR3 sequence is 11 residues long. CDR1 is DFQATT and CDR2 is SNEGSKA in the germline V gene (reference sequence). One entry per CDR3 protein results from TCRdb running MiXCR on the 5' RACE reads. The sample includes about 280,000 distinct CDR3 sequences, 8% to 9% of them seen just once. These same records also appear under a second study, on yellow fever vaccine responses in identical twins. That paper notes: Twins' vaccine T cell response reportedly gave the appearance of partial convergence and partial personalization.

The sequenced sample was memory (CD45RO+) T cells sorted from blood. This receptor was identified in a woman aged 18-29 years in good health. The genes are TRBV20-1 and TRBJ2-1, with TRBD1 identical over 9 bases. CDR3 DNA: TGCAGTGCTAGAGACGGGACAGGGACTCTCTTC. It encodes CSARDGTGTLF.